A selection of T cell receptor beta chains follows, all from one sample in a study of blood T cells in healthy people across ages. TCRdb redid the calling of the 5' RACE reads with MiXCR, one entry per CDR3 protein. The sample has some 1.6 million distinct CDR3 sequences, roughly 32% seen once; the top ten hold 11%. The sample comprised blood. Receptor source: a woman between 25 and 40 years old in good health. CDR3s include the opening cysteine and the closing phenylalanine or tryptophan. D genes are given only for firm matches. Expanded clones are given a class, and other clones once, few, many or no size at all.

J gene: TRBJ2-7
clone size: few
V gene: TRBV2
D gene: NA
CDR3 DNA: TGTGCCAGCAGTGAACGGGCGCCTTTGAGCTCCTACGAGCAGTACTTC
CDR3 protein: CASSERAPLSSYEQYF

J gene: TRBJ2-7
clone size: few
V gene: TRBV30
D gene: NA
CDR3 DNA: TGTGCCTGGAGCCGGCGGGCGGGGTACGAGCAGTACTTC
CDR3 protein: CAWSRRAGYEQYF

J gene: TRBJ2-5
clone size: many
V gene: TRBV6-2/TRBV6-3
D gene: NA
CDR3 DNA: TGTGCCAGCACCAACGCCAGATTCCAAGAGACCCAGTACTTC
CDR3 protein: CASTNARFQETQYF

J gene: TRBJ2-7
clone size: NA
V gene: TRBV6-1
D gene: NA
CDR3 DNA: TGTGCCAGCAGGGTCCCTAGCTTTTACGAGCAGTACTTC
CDR3 protein: CASRVPSFYEQYF

J gene: TRBJ2-4
clone size: few
V gene: TRBV7-8
D gene: NA
CDR3 DNA: TGTGCCAGCAGCTGGCCAAGGGACACGCTAGCCAAAAACATTCAGTACTTC
CDR3 protein: CASSWPRDTLAKNIQYF

J gene: TRBJ2-4
clone size: NA
V gene: TRBV28
D gene: TRBD2
CDR3 DNA: TGTGCCAGCAGTTTGCCGGGACTAGGGGTGTCGGCCAAAAACATTCAGTACTTC
CDR3 protein: CASSLPGLGVSAKNIQYF

J gene: TRBJ2-1
clone size: many
V gene: TRBV2
D gene: NA
CDR3 DNA: TGTGCCAGCAGCGGCGTTGGGGATGAGCAGTTCTTC
CDR3 protein: CASSGVGDEQFF

J gene: TRBJ1-4
clone size: few
V gene: TRBV7-2
D gene: NA
CDR3 DNA: TGTGCCAGCAGCTTAGCAGTTTATAATGAAAAACTGTTTTTT
CDR3 protein: CASSLAVYNEKLFF

J gene: TRBJ2-7
clone size: few
V gene: TRBV6-1
D gene: NA
CDR3 DNA: TGTGCCAGCAGTGAAAGATCGGGATTTTCCTACGAGCAGTACTTC
CDR3 protein: CASSERSGFSYEQYF

J gene: TRBJ2-3
clone size: NA
V gene: TRBV18
D gene: NA
CDR3 DNA: TGTGCCAGCTCACCACCGTCCGGGGAAGATACGCAGTATTTT
CDR3 protein: CASSPPSGEDTQYF

J gene: TRBJ1-5
clone size: few
V gene: TRBV12-3/TRBV12-4
D gene: NA
CDR3 DNA: TGTGCCAGCAGTTTTGCCAATCAGCCCCAGCATTTT
CDR3 protein: CASSFANQPQHF

J gene: TRBJ2-1
clone size: many
V gene: TRBV4-1
D gene: NA
CDR3 DNA: TGCGCCAGCACCGAAAACATCAGGAGCTCCTACAATGAGCAGTTCTTC
CDR3 protein: CASTENIRSSYNEQFF

J gene: TRBJ2-1
clone size: few
V gene: TRBV27
D gene: NA
CDR3 DNA: TGTGCCAGCGCGATGAGACTAAGGGGGGGGCATGAGCAGTTCTTC
CDR3 protein: CASAMRLRGGHEQFF

J gene: TRBJ2-5
clone size: few
V gene: TRBV27
D gene: NA
CDR3 DNA: TGTGCCGGCAGAGGGCAGGGGCGAGAGACCCAGTACTTC
CDR3 protein: CAGRGQGRETQYF

J gene: TRBJ2-7
clone size: few
V gene: TRBV7-9
D gene: TRBD1
CDR3 DNA: TGTGCCAGCAGCTTTGGACAGGGGAGAGACTACGAGCAGTACTTC
CDR3 protein: CASSFGQGRDYEQYF

J gene: TRBJ2-1
clone size: few
V gene: TRBV20-1
D gene: TRBD2
CDR3 DNA: TGCAGTGCTTCTCTCCGGGAGGACTCCTACAATGAGCAGTTCTTC
CDR3 protein: CSASLREDSYNEQFF